This T cell receptor (beta chain) was sequenced for a study of shared clonotypes between healthy human individuals. Overall study findings and caveats: The study generally estimated greater richness for naive than memory subsets.

Concerning this clone itself: What it recognizes is unknown.

CD45RO-negative, CCR7-positively selected cells formed the naive CD8 fraction, excluding terminally differentiated effector memory CD45RA+ cells. Profiling relied on immunoSEQ multiplex PCR, and the TCRdb table lists in-frame clones only, not all of them. Counted here are around 610,000 clones, around 96% occurring once; the ten biggest clones make up about 0.12%. Per germline, CDR1 MNHEY and CDR2 SVGAGI. This CDR3 has 13 amino acids. The V gene end was trimmed by 6 bases and the J gene end by 4 bases; junction bases not matched to a gene: 4. This receptor was taken from a woman aged 25 to 39 in good health. V and J are TRBV6-5 and TRBJ1-2; TRBD1 agrees at 8 bases. The sequencing sample was made of naive CD8+ T cells sorted from blood. The CDR3, as DNA: TGTGCCAGCAGCCGGGACAGGACCTATGGCTACACCTTC. Translation gives CASSRDRTYGYTF.